These 14 T cell receptor beta chains share one sample of origin, sequenced in a study of T cells in Graves' hyperthyroidism and ophthalmopathy. Amplification targeted TCR beta CDR3 regions from RNA transcripts. HTBI primers drove first-round RT-PCR of the TCR CDR3. TCRdb reprocessed the multiplex PCR reads with MiXCR, giving one entry per CDR3 protein. The data contain roughly 720,000 distinct CDR3 sequences, around 15% of them singletons. Input material: blood. The receptors shown here come from a man between 50 and 59 years old with Graves' hyperthyroidism.

V and J are TRBV6-6 and TRBJ2-5; 8 nucleotides align to TRBD2. Germline V CDR1 and CDR2: MNHNY, SVGAGI (reference sequence). This CDR3 has 15 residues. Unmatched junction bases numbered 6, after V lost 2 bases and J lost 4 bases. CDR3 region: CASSYGVAGRETQYF. The DNA of the CDR3 is TGTGCCAGCAGTTACGGGGTAGCGGGGCGAGAGACCCAGTACTTC.

The table lists this clonotype with many counts. The chain employs TRBV6-1 and TRBJ1-4, with TRBD1 matching 9 bases. The CDR3 is 15 amino acids. Per the germline V gene, CDR1 is MNHNS and CDR2 is SASEGT. The V gene end was trimmed by 6 bases and the J gene end by 3 bases; junction bases not matched to a gene: 5. The CDR3 nucleotides read TGTGCCAGCAGGAAACAGGGGGCGGCTAATGAAAAACTGTTTTTT. This gives the protein CASRKQGAANEKLFF.

This clonotype was seen repeatedly, ten times or more. J is TRBJ2-7 and V is TRBV2; D unclear. V was pared by 5 bases and J by 5 bases, with 10 bases between. The CDR3 is 12 amino acids. The germline V gene encodes CDR1 SNHLY and CDR2 FYNNEI. The CDR3 DNA reads as TGTGCCAGCAGTAGAATACTGAACGAGCAGTACTTC. It translates to CASSRILNEQYF.

This clonotype was seen a few times. The genes are TRBV19 and TRBJ2-2; 10 nucleotides line up with TRBD2. V was clipped by 2 bases and J by 6 bases; unmatched bases: 6. Germline CDR1 reads LNHDA; CDR2 reads SQIVND (reference sequence). CDR3 length: 16 amino acids. CDR3 protein: CASSIPSGRVSGELFF. In DNA, the CDR3 is TGTGCCAGTAGTATACCTAGCGGGAGAGTTTCCGGGGAGCTGTTTTTT. Full variable domain (outside the CDR3, taken from reference TRBV19 and TRBJ2-2): DGGITQSPKYLFRKEGQNVTLSCEQNLNHDAMYWYRQDPGQGLRLIYYSQIVNDFQKGDIAEGYSVSREKKESFPLTVTSAQKNPTAFYLCASSIPSGRVSGELFFGEGSRLTVL.

This clonotype showed up many times. J is TRBJ2-5 and V is TRBV12-3 or TRBV12-4, with D tentatively TRBD1 (6 bases). This CDR3 is built from 14 residues. Between the trimmed V and J ends, which lost 5 bases and 5 bases, there was a span of 15 bases. CDR3 region: CASSPGQIGETQYF. DNA for the CDR3: TGTGCCAGCAGTCCCGGACAGATAGGGGAGACCCAGTACTTC.

This clonotype was recorded a few times. The V and J genes are TRBV20-1 and TRBJ2-4, with 7 bases that match TRBD1. Germline V gives CDR1 DFQATT, CDR2 SNEGSKA (reference sequence). After removal of 4 bases from V and 7 bases from J, the junction contained 1 base not matched to a gene. The CDR3 contains 11 residues. CDR3 DNA: TGCAGTGCTAACAGGGGTAACATTCAGTACTTC. Its protein product is CSANRGNIQYF.

Ten or more counts support this clonotype. The J gene is TRBJ1-2, the V gene TRBV3-1; 12 positions match TRBD1. This CDR3 contains 16 residues. Trimming at V came to 5 bases and at J to 4 bases, leaving 8 bases not matched to a gene. From germline, CDR1 is LGHDT and CDR2 YNNKEL (reference sequence). DNA of the CDR3: TGTGCCAGCAGCATACGGGACAGGGGGCCGGTCTATGGCTACACCTTC. Translated: CASSIRDRGPVYGYTF.

V usage is TRBV20-1 and J usage is TRBJ2-3; 8 bases agree with TRBD2. Germline V gene lookup returns CDR1 DFQATT and CDR2 SNEGSKA (reference sequence). The CDR3 totals 16 residues. V shed 4 bases and J 5 bases; nucleotides not matched to a gene: 14. CDR3 DNA sequence: TGCAGTGCTAATGGAGTGAGCGGGAGAGTGATAGATACGCAGTATTTT. Translation: CSANGVSGRVIDTQYF.

This clonotype has ten or more counts. The chain couples TRBV28 to TRBJ1-5, with 7 bases identical to TRBD1. This CDR3 has 13 amino acids. V lost 11 bases to trimming and J lost 3 bases; unmatched junction nucleotides: 7. The germline V gene has CDR1 MDHEN and CDR2 SYDVKM. The CDR3 DNA is TGTGCCGCAGGGGGGCAGATCAATCAGCCCCAGCATTTT. Translation: CAAGGQINQPQHF.

This chain connects TRBV2 to TRBJ2-7; 7 bases map to TRBD1. V lost 4 bases to trimming and J lost 5 bases; unmatched junction nucleotides: 5. CDR1 and CDR2 (germline): SNHLY, FYNNEI. The CDR3 loop spans 13 amino acids. The DNA for the CDR3 is TGTGCCAGCAGTGCGTACAGGGGAGACGAGCAGTACTTC. This gives the protein CASSAYRGDEQYF.

This clonotype came up a few times. The chain is built from TRBV5-1 and TRBJ2-7; D is undetermined. V was pared by 4 bases and J by 0 bases, with 14 bases between. There are 15 residues in the CDR3. The germline V gene has CDR1 SGHRS and CDR2 YFSETQ. CDR3 nucleotides: TGCGCCAGCAGCCCTTCGGACGGATCCTCCTACGAGCAGTACTTC. This sequence encodes CASSPSDGSSYEQYF.

J is TRBJ2-7 and V is TRBV30; D uncertain. The V and J ends lost 0 bases and 5 bases respectively, with 11 bases between them. This CDR3 contains 13 residues. The germline V gene encodes CDR1 GTSNPN and CDR2 SVGIG (reference sequence). The chain's CDR3 is CAWSVQATHEQYF. CDR3 bases: TGTGCCTGGAGTGTACAAGCTACCCACGAGCAGTACTTC. The full variable domain, in which reference TRBV30 and TRBJ2-7 provide the parts outside the CDR3, is SQTIHQWPATLVQPVGSPLSLECTVEGTSNPNLYWYRQAAGRGLQLLFYSVGIGQISSEVPQNLSASRPQDRQFILSSKKLLLSDSGFYLCAWSVQATHEQYFGPGTRLTVT.

The chain couples TRBV5-1 to TRBJ1-4; D is ambiguous. CDR1 is SGHRS and CDR2 is YFSETQ in the germline V gene. V was clipped by 4 bases and J by 3 bases, with 13 bases between them. The CDR3 loop spans 15 amino acids. The CDR3 region has the DNA TGCGCCAGCAGCCGTGGCGGGTCCCCTAATGAAAAACTGTTTTTT. This gives the protein CASSRGGSPNEKLFF.

This clonotype was counted a few times. The chain couples TRBV29-1 to TRBJ2-6; perhaps TRBD2 as D (5 bases). V gave up 0 bases and J gave up 0 bases, with 9 bases separating them. The CDR3 is 16 residues long. Germline-derived CDR1 and CDR2 are SQVTM and ANQGSEA. CDR3 loop: CSVEDGSSSGANVLTF. The CDR3 DNA sequence: TGCAGCGTTGAAGATGGGAGCTCCTCTGGGGCCAACGTCCTGACTTTC.